This passage covers 6 T cell receptor beta chains from one sample sequenced in a study of shared clonotypes between healthy human individuals. Here immunoSEQ multiplex PCR was the method, and the copy in TCRdb shows in-frame clones only, minus some. This table holds approximately 2.5 million clones, approximately 94% found once. The sample comprised naive CD4+ T cells from PBMCs. Subset reported: CD45RA+ positively selected. The receptors derive from a man in his late teens or twenties in good health. Some clones in this sample may be carry-over from other donors' samples.

The rearrangement links TRBV5-1 to TRBJ2-1; possible D gene TRBD2, 6 bases. Germline loops: CDR1 SGHRS, CDR2 YFSETQ. There are 17 residues in the CDR3. Trimming shortened V by 0 bases and J by 4 bases, and 17 bases separated the two germline ends. CDR3 nucleotide sequence: TGCGCCAGCAGCTTGGAGCTAGCCGGCGGGGCGTACAATGAGCAGTTCTTC. Its translation is CASSLELAGGAYNEQFF.

The sample holds one count of this clone. The chain is built from TRBV7-9 and TRBJ1-2; D perhaps matches TRBD1 (6 bases). Trimming shortened V by 1 base and J by 7 bases, and 19 bases separated the two germline ends. CDR1 is SEHNR, CDR2 FQNEAQ, per germline (reference sequence). The CDR3 loop spans 16 amino acids. CDR3 loop: CASSLDPGRGRFGYTF. For the CDR3, the DNA is TGTGCCAGCAGCTTAGATCCGGGACGGGGGCGATTTGGCTACACCTTC.

This chain links TRBV4-1 with TRBJ1-1, with D tentatively TRBD1 (5 bases). From germline, CDR1 is MGHRA and CDR2 YSYEKL. This CDR3 contains 19 residues. V lost 2 bases and J 11 bases, leaving 33 bases between the germline ends. The CDR3 nucleotides are TGCGCCAGCAGCCAATTGATGGGTCGGGACCCTAAAGGGGTGACGGGTGCTTTCTTT. Amino acids: CASSQLMGRDPKGVTGAFF.

The V and J genes are TRBV7-8 and TRBJ1-4; D is perhaps TRBD1 (5 bases). This CDR3 is built from 14 residues. Per the germline V gene, CDR1 is SGHVS and CDR2 is FQNEAQ. V gave up 5 bases and J gave up 14 bases, with 21 bases separating them. The DNA for the CDR3 is TGTGCCAGCAGCCTGGGACGGCTCGCTGGTGGTCTGTTTTTT. Translation: CASSLGRLAGGLFF.

V usage is TRBV14 and J usage is TRBJ2-2, with TRBD2 identical over 11 bases. Trimming at V came to 2 bases and at J to 4 bases, leaving 6 bases not matched to a gene. The CDR3 totals 17 residues. CDR1 is SGHDN and CDR2 is FVKESK in the germline V gene. The CDR3: CASSQLLAGGLTGELFF. The CDR3 bases are TGTGCCAGCAGCCAACTGCTAGCGGGAGGCCTCACCGGGGAGCTGTTTTTT.

V and J are TRBV2 and TRBJ2-5; TRBD2 matches at 8 bases. J gave up 1 base and V 5 bases, and 3 bases lay outside the gene matches. Germline assignment: CDR1 SNHLY and CDR2 FYNNEI. The CDR3 has 14 amino acids. The CDR3 here is CASSRLAGQETQYF. CDR3 nucleotide sequence: TGTGCCAGCAGTCGGCTAGCGGGCCAAGAGACCCAGTACTTC.